This T cell receptor (beta chain) was found in a study of CD8+CD57+ T cells in acquired aplastic anemia. About this clonotype: Its specificity is not known.

Genomic DNA constituted the template upon which TCR beta VDJ and CDR3 profiling was performed. Using its own MiXCR run on the reads, TCRdb lists one record per CDR3 protein. The table lists around 120,000 distinct CDR3 sequences, roughly 40% of them singletons. Study conclusions and caveats: The study found no significant CD8+ Simpson's diversity difference between patients and controls. Patients and controls had in common approximately 30 CD8+ CDR3 sequences.

Previously, flow cytometry had revealed CD8+CD57+ cell expansion in the patients chosen for sequencing. The sample taken for sequencing was sorted CD4+, CD8+, or CD8+CD57+ T cells (not recorded which) from PBMCs. This clonotype originated in a human donor with aplastic anemia.

CDR3: CASSRQDNYEQYF. The CDR3 DNA sequence: TGTGCCAGCAGCCGACAGGACAACTACGAGCAGTACTTC. The J gene is TRBJ2-7, the V gene TRBV7-9; possibly TRBD1 for D (6 bases). The germline V gene encodes CDR1 SEHNR and CDR2 FQNEAQ (reference sequence). Trimming pared 5 bases from V and 3 bases from J, leaving 11 bases between. The length of the CDR3 is 13 residues.